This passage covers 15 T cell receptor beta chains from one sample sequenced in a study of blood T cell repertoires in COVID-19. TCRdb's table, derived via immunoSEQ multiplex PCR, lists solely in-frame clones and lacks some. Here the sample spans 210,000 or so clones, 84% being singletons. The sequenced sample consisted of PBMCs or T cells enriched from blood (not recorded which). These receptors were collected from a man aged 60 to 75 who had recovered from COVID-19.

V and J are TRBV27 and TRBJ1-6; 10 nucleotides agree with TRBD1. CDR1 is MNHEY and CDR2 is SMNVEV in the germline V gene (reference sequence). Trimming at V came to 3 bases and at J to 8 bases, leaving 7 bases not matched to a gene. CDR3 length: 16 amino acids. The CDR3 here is CASSLGTGVSYSPLHF. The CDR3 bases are TGTGCCAGCAGTTTGGGGACAGGGGTTTCTTATTCACCCCTCCACTTT.

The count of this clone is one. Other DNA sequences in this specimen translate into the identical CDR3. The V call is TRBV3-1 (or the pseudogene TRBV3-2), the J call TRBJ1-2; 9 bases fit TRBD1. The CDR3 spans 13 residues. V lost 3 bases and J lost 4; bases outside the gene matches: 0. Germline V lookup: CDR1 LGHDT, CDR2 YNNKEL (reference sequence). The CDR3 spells CASSQGQGYGYTF. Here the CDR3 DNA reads TGTGCCAGCAGCCAGGGACAGGGCTATGGCTACACCTTC.

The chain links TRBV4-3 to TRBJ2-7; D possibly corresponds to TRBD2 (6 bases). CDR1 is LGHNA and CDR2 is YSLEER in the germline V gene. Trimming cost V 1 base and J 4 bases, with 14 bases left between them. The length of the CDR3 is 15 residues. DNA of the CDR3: TGCGCCAGCAGCCAAGGTTGGAGGGGAATGTACGAGCAGTACTTC. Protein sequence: CASSQGWRGMYEQYF.

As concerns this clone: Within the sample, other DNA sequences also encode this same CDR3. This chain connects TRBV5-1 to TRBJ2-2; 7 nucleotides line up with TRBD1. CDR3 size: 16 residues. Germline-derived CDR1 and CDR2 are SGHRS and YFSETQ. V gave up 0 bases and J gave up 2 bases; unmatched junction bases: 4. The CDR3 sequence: CASSLGQGANTGELFF. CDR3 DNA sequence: TGCGCCAGCAGCTTGGGACAGGGTGCTAACACCGGGGAGCTGTTTTTT.

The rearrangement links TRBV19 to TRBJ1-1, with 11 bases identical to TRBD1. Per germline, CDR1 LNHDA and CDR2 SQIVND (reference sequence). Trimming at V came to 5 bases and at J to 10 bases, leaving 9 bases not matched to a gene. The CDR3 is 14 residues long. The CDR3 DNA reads TGTGCCAGTAGTCCGGGACAGGGGGGCCCGAGAGCTTTCTTT. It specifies CASSPGQGGPRAFF. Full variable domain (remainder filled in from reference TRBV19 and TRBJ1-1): DGGITQSPKYLFRKEGQNVTLSCEQNLNHDAMYWYRQDPGQGLRLIYYSQIVNDFQKGDIAEGYSVSREKKESFPLTVTSAQKNPTAFYLCASSPGQGGPRAFFGQGTRLTVV.

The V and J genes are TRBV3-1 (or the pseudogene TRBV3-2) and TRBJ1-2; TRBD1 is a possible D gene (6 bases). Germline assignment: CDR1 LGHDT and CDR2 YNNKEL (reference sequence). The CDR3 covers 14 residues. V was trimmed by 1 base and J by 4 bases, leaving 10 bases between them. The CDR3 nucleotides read TGTGCCAGCAGCCAAGTCACAGGGACCTATGGCTACACCTTC. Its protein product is CASSQVTGTYGYTF.

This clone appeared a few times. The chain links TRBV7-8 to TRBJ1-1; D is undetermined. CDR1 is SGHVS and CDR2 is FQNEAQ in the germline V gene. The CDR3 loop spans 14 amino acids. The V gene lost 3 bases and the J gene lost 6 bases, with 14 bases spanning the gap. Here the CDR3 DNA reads TGTGCCAGCAGCTTTATTCCGGGGAGGGCTGAAGCTTTCTTT. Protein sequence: CASSFIPGRAEAFF.

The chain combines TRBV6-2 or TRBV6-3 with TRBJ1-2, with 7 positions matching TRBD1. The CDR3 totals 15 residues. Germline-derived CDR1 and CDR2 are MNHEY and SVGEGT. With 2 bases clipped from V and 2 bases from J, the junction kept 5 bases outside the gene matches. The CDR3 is CASSYPRTGNYGYTF. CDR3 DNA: TGTGCCAGCAGTTACCCCAGGACAGGAAACTATGGCTACACCTTC.

The CDR3 nucleotides read TGTGCCAGCAGCCCACAGGGGGGGAAGAACTATGGCTACACCTTC. Its protein product is CASSPQGGKNYGYTF. The chain employs TRBV9 and TRBJ1-2; the match to TRBD1 covers 8 bases. This CDR3 has 15 residues. Losses at the gene ends were 4 bases for V and 2 bases for J; bases not matched to a gene: 7. From germline, CDR1 is SGDLS and CDR2 YYNGEE.

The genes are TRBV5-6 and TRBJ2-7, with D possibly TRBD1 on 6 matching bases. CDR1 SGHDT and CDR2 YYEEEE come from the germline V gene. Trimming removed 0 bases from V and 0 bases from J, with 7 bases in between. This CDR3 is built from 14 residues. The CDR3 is CASSLDRVSYEQYF. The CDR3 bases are TGTGCCAGCAGCTTGGACAGGGTCTCCTACGAGCAGTACTTC. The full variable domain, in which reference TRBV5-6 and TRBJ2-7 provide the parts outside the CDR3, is DAGVTQSPTHLIKTRGQQVTLRCSPKSGHDTVSWYQQALGQGPQFIFQYYEEEERQRGNFPDRFSGHQFPNYSSELNVNALLLGDSALYLCASSLDRVSYEQYFGPGTRLTVT.

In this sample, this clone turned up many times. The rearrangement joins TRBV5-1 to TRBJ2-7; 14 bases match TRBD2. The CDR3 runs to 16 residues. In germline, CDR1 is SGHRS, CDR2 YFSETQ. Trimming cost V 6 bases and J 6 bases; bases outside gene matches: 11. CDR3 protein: CASKGLAGGIRSEQYF. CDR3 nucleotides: TGCGCCAGCAAAGGACTAGCGGGGGGCATTCGGTCCGAGCAGTACTTC.

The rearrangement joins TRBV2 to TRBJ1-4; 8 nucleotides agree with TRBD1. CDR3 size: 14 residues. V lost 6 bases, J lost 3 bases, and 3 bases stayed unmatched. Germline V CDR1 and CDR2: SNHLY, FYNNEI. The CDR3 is CASRVTGANEKLFF. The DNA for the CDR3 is TGTGCCAGCAGAGTGACAGGGGCTAATGAAAAACTGTTTTTT.

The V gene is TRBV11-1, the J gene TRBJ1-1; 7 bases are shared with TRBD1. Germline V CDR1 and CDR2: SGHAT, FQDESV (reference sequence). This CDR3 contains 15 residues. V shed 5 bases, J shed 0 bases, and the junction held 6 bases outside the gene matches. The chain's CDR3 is CASSADRAMNTEAFF. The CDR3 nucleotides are TGTGCCAGCAGCGCTGACAGGGCCATGAACACTGAAGCTTTCTTT. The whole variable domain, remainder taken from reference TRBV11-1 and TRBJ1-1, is EAEVAQSPRYKITEKSQAVAFWCDPISGHATLYWYRQILGQGPELLVQFQDESVVDDSQLPKDRFSAERLKGVDSTLKIQPAELGDSAMYLCASSADRAMNTEAFFGQGTRLTVV.

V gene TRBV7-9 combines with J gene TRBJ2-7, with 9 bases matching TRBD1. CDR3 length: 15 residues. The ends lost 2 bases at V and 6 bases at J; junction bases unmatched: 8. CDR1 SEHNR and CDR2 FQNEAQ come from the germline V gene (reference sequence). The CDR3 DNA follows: TGTGCCAGCAGCTTATCGGGGACAGGGAGTCGCGAGCAGTACTTC. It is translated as CASSLSGTGSREQYF.

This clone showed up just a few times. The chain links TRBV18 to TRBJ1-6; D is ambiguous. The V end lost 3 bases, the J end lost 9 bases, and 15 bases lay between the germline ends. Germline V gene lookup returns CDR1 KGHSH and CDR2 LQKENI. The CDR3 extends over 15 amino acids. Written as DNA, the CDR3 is TGTGCCAGCTCACCGCAGGATTTTGGCGCTTCACCCCTCCACTTT. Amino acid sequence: CASSPQDFGASPLHF.